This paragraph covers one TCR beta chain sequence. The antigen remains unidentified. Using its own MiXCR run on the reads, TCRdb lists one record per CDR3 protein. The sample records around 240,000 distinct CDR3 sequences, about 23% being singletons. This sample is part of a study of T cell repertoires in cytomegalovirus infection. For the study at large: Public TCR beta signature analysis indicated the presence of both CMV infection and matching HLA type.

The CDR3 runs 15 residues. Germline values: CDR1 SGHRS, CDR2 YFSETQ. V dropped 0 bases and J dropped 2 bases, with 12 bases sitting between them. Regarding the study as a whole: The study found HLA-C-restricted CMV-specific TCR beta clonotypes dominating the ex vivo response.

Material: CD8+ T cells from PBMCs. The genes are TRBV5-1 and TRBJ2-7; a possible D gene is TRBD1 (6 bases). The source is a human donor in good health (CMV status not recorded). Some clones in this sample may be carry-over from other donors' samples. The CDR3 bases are TGCGCCAGCAGCTTGGTGGTGGGGGCCACCTACGAGCAGTACTTC. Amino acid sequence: CASSLVVGATYEQYF.